Given below is one T cell receptor beta chain in context. Its binding antigen is unknown. No much larger clone exists at a distance of one base, and base qualities are not known. Counted from cysteine to phenylalanine, this CDR3 has 15 amino acids. This entry keeps only the CDR3 DNA: 45 bases, framed from base 1. Cut back by 2 bases and 3 bases, the V and J ends lie 14 bases apart. CDR1 and CDR2 are read off the germline V gene as SQVTM and ANQGSEA. These data come from a study of CD8+ T cells in alopecia areata (dated 2018 in TCRdb). About the study as a whole: Treated patients were enrolled in an open-label pilot trial of oral tofacitinib at 5 to 10 mg twice daily for moderate-to-severe alopecia areata. Patients received tofacitinib for 6 to 18 months and were then followed off drug for 6 months to check for delayed response and recurrence. The SALT score, which quantifies the percentage of affected scalp surface area, was used to measure disease severity in treated patients. The study used high-throughput TCRbeta sequencing to examine T cell clonal expansion in alopecia areata, in both the C3H/HeJ mouse model and human patients. In humans, TCRbeta sequencing was performed on scalp tissue and on sorted CD4+ and CD8+ peripheral blood T cells from healthy controls and from patients with patchy or totalis/universalis alopecia areata. Tofacitinib-treated patients had biopsies at baseline and at 4 and 24 weeks of treatment, with a later scalp biopsy in several patients. Scalp clonality was compared among normal scalp (n=4), patchy alopecia areata scalp (n=8), and alopecia totalis/universalis scalp (n=8). RNA was obtained with the PAXgene miRNA kit for fixed scalp, the miRNeasy kit for PBMCs, and the RNeasy kit for mouse skin. Amplification of TCRbeta CDR3 regions was done by immunoSEQ multiplex PCR using 35 Vbeta forward primers and 13 Jbeta reverse primers.

What the time point label conveys for this sample: four to five weeks on oral tofacitinib. The treatment or condition label of this sample denotes: oral pan-JAK inhibitor, 5-10 mg twice daily. From alopecia areata patients, peripheral blood was collected along with lesional scalp punch biopsies. PBMCs were separated by density centrifugation and stained for CD3, CD4 and CD8, after which CD4+ and CD8+ T cells were sorted on a FACSAria. Overall study outcomes, separate from this receptor: Resident alphabeta T cells in normal human skin are also sequenced, complicating scalp TCR repertoire analysis, unlike mouse skin dominated by gammadelta T cells. Many expanded lesional clones persisted in scalp and blood during tofacitinib treatment, which may partly explain relapse after stopping treatment. Because the treated cohort was small and included a single nonresponder, larger studies are needed to assess links between baseline CD8+ expansion and response. Scalp clonality and the number of expanded CD8+ clones among the top 100 scalp clones were significantly decreased by tofacitinib. TCR sequences shared between patients were less clear than in mice, possibly partly because of HLA diversity in the patient population. Compared with normal scalp, lesional scalp, particularly in alopecia totalis/universalis, had higher clonality and more expanded CD8+ clones, which suggests antigenic drive.

Library method: the immunoSEQ multiplex PCR assay. RNA was extracted from all samples and reverse transcribed into cDNA, which served as template for TCR sequencing. SuperScript III was used for first-strand cDNA synthesis, primed with a 2:1 mix of oligo-dT and random hexamers. A synthetic immune receptor repertoire was used to gauge amplification bias, and whatever bias remained was removed computationally. The paper's processing steps were these. Raw reads were preprocessed to remove errors, and CDR3 was defined by IMGT conventions from the conserved cysteine to phenylalanine. To get clonality, Shannon entropy was normalized by log2 of the number of productive unique TCRs and the result was subtracted from 1. Whether scalp clones were CD4 or CD8 was inferred by matching scalp TCRbeta sequences against CD4 and CD8 repertoires sorted from blood. This immuneACCESS table, as held by TCRdb, lists in-frame sequences with V and J called but not all clones. Of the missing ones, under half trace to an unresolved V gene in checked studies; the others have no known cause. V, J and clone size reflect that table, while D and trimming were determined from the DNA. This sample holds roughly 73,000 clones; roughly 30% were observed only once. The ten largest make up about 16% of the sample.

The source material was CD8+ T cells sorted from blood, sampled at week 4, from a patient treated with tofacitinib. The chain links TRBV29-1 with TRBJ2-1, and possibly TRBD1, on 6 matching bases. This clonotype was sampled from a human donor with alopecia areata. The CDR3 has the sequence CSVESVGAHYNEQFF. The nucleotide sequence reads TGCAGCGTTGAATCGGTGGGGGCCCACTACAATGAGCAGTTCTTC.